The 20 T cell receptor beta chains in this list originate from one sample, sequenced in a study of T cells in Graves' hyperthyroidism and ophthalmopathy. Authors of the study amplified TCR beta CDR3 regions from RNA transcripts. TCR CDR3 regions were first amplified by RT-PCR with HTBI primers. Using its own MiXCR run on the multiplex PCR reads, TCRdb lists one record per CDR3 protein. The data contain about 600,000 distinct CDR3 sequences, over 12% of them singletons. Source material: blood. The source of these receptors is a woman aged 18-29 years with Graves' ophthalmopathy.

This clonotype showed up many times. The chain uses TRBV20-1 and TRBJ1-1; possible D gene TRBD1, 5 bases. The V gene lost 3 bases and the J gene lost 5 bases, with 16 bases spanning the gap. CDR3 length: 14 residues. Per the germline V gene, CDR1 is DFQATT and CDR2 is SNEGSKA (reference sequence). The CDR3 region has the DNA TGCAGTGCTAGCCCCCCAGGGTCCCGTACTGAAGCTTTCTTT. Its protein product is CSASPPGSRTEAFF.

The rearrangement joins TRBV5-5 to TRBJ2-7, with D perhaps assigned TRBD1 or TRBD2 (5 bases each). The CDR3 consists of 14 residues. Germline V CDR1 and CDR2: SGHKS, YYEKEE (reference sequence). V lost 4 bases, J lost 3 bases, and 14 bases lay in between. CDR3 protein: CASSTPGPHYEQYF. CDR3 bases: TGTGCCAGCAGCACGCCGGGACCCCACTACGAGCAGTACTTC.

This clonotype was found many times. The rearrangement links TRBV3-1 to TRBJ1-2; D remains ambiguous. CDR1 LGHDT and CDR2 YNNKEL come from the germline V gene (reference sequence). The CDR3 totals 11 residues. The germline V and J ends were trimmed by 4 bases and 6 bases, with 6 bases remaining between them. CDR3 in amino acids: CASSRLDGYTF. The CDR3 coding sequence is TGTGCCAGCAGCCGCCTCGATGGCTACACCTTC.

There are a few counts of this clonotype. V gene TRBV7-3 combines with J gene TRBJ2-2, with 8 nucleotides matching TRBD2. The CDR3 is made up of 20 amino acids. The trim removed 5 bases at V and 1 base at J, leaving 18 bases unmatched. CDR1 is SGHTA, CDR2 FQGTGA, per germline. CDR3 protein: CASSLSTGPAGAVNTGELFF. CDR3 DNA sequence: TGTGCCAGCAGCCTTAGCACCGGACCAGCGGGAGCGGTGAACACCGGGGAGCTGTTTTTT.

This clonotype was detected many times. V usage is TRBV6-1 and J usage is TRBJ2-7; 7 bases are a match to TRBD1. V lost 6 bases to trimming and J lost 5 bases; unmatched junction nucleotides: 7. The germline V gene encodes CDR1 MNHNS and CDR2 SASEGT. The CDR3 spans 13 residues. In nucleotides, the CDR3 is TGTGCCAGCAGCCCGGGACAGCGCCACGAGCAGTACTTC. This gives the protein CASSPGQRHEQYF.

This clonotype occurred many times. The V and J genes are TRBV3-1 and TRBJ2-2; the D is unclear. The germline CDR1 and CDR2 sequences are LGHDT and YNNKEL (reference sequence). The CDR3 runs to 12 residues. V dropped 8 bases and J dropped 7 bases, with 11 bases sitting between them. CDR3 sequence (DNA): TGTGCCAGCGCATCTTATGGCGGGGAGCTGTTTTTT. It is translated as CASASYGGELFF.

There are many counts of this clonotype. V gene TRBV28 combines with J gene TRBJ1-5; D may be TRBD1 (6 bases). V shed 1 base and J shed 5 bases, with 18 bases lying between them. This CDR3 region has 17 residues. Germline V gene lookup returns CDR1 MDHEN and CDR2 SYDVKM. As DNA, the CDR3 is TGTGCCAGCAGTTTATCCCCCGCAGGGGTGGGGGATCAGCCCCAGCATTTT. Translation: CASSLSPAGVGDQPQHF. Supplemented by reference TRBV28 and TRBJ1-5, the full variable domain reads DVKVTQSSRYLVKRTGEKVFLECVQDMDHENMFWYRQDPGLGLRLIYFSYDVKMKEKGDIPEGYSVSREKKERFSLILESASTNQTSMYLCASSLSPAGVGDQPQHFGDGTRLSIL.

This clonotype was counted at least ten times. The chain employs TRBV29-1 and TRBJ1-1; 8 bases line up with TRBD1. The CDR3 is 12 amino acids. From germline, CDR1 is SQVTM and CDR2 ANQGSEA. V lost 7 bases, J lost 5 bases, and 6 bases stayed unmatched. In DNA form, the CDR3 reads TGCAGCGCAATGGACAGGGTTACTGAAGCTTTCTTT. The encoded protein is CSAMDRVTEAFF.

V gene TRBV19 combines with J gene TRBJ2-5; no reliable D call. Trimming removed 0 bases at V and 5 bases at J, with 7 bases between. Germline V gives CDR1 LNHDA, CDR2 SQIVND (reference sequence). The CDR3 sequence is 13 residues long. CDR3 coding DNA: TGTGCCAGTAGTATAGATCTCCGTGAGACCCAGTACTTC. Its protein product is CASSIDLRETQYF.

This clonotype was observed a handful of times. This chain uses TRBV12-3 or TRBV12-4 with TRBJ1-6; D might be TRBD1 (6 bases). Between the trimmed V and J ends, which lost 7 bases and 7 bases, there was a span of 14 bases. This CDR3 spans 14 amino acids. The CDR3 nucleotides are TGTGCCAGCAACAGGGACATGCTAAATTCACCCCTCCACTTT. Protein product: CASNRDMLNSPLHF.

This clonotype was found many times. V gene TRBV29-1 combines with J gene TRBJ2-3; maybe TRBD1 (6 bases). Germline V CDR1 and CDR2: SQVTM, ANQGSEA. The CDR3 runs 13 residues. Trimming took 2 bases from V and 0 from J, leaving 6 bases between them. The CDR3 reads CSVERGSTDTQYF. The CDR3 DNA is TGCAGCGTTGAAAGGGGGAGCACAGATACGCAGTATTTT.

This rearrangement joins TRBV4-3 to TRBJ2-5, with TRBD1 identical over 8 bases. The ends lost 1 base at V and 5 bases at J; junction bases unmatched: 6. Germline V CDR1 and CDR2: LGHNA, YSLEER. This CDR3 has 15 residues. The CDR3 spells CASSQGRRDRETQYF. The CDR3, as DNA: TGCGCCAGCAGCCAAGGGAGACGGGACAGGGAGACCCAGTACTTC.

This clonotype showed up just a few times. The rearrangement uses TRBV7-3 and TRBJ2-3, with 7 nucleotides matching TRBD2. Germline lookup yields CDR1 SGHTA and CDR2 FQGTGA. This CDR3 contains 15 residues. V lost 5 bases and J lost 6; bases outside the gene matches: 11. DNA of the CDR3: TGTGCCAGCAGCCCCTTCCGGGGGGACGGGGATACGCAGTATTTT. As protein: CASSPFRGDGDTQYF.

The V and J genes are TRBV4-3 and TRBJ2-2; D unresolved. V lost 4 bases, J lost 0 bases, and 12 bases lay in between. This CDR3 has 16 amino acids. CDR1 LGHNA and CDR2 YSLEER come from the germline V gene. CDR3 amino acids: CASSPRIGANTGELFF. CDR3 DNA: TGCGCCAGCAGCCCCCGAATAGGCGCGAACACCGGGGAGCTGTTTTTT.

The sample holds many counts of this clonotype. This CDR3 is CASSQESGRAGETQYF. CDR3 in DNA: TGTGCCAGCAGCCAAGAAAGTGGGAGGGCCGGGGAGACCCAGTACTTC. The chain uses TRBV4-2 and TRBJ2-5; TRBD2 matches 7 bases. J gave up 5 bases and V 0 bases, and 9 bases lay outside the gene matches. Germline CDR1 is LGHNA and CDR2 is YNFKEQ. The CDR3 is 16 residues long.

This clonotype was counted at least ten times. The chain links TRBV3-1 to TRBJ2-2; tentative D call: TRBD1 (5 bases). Germline V gives CDR1 LGHDT, CDR2 YNNKEL (reference sequence). The V end lost 1 base, the J end lost 7 bases, and 10 bases lay between the germline ends. This CDR3 comprises 14 residues. In DNA, the CDR3 is TGTGCCAGCAGCCAAGTGGGGCTCGGCGGGGAGCTGTTTTTT. Its protein is CASSQVGLGGELFF.

V and J are TRBV18 and TRBJ1-2; 9 bases are shared with TRBD1. Germline CDR1 KGHSH, CDR2 LQKENI. CDR3 length: 15 amino acids. Trimming at V came to 2 bases and at J to 9 bases, leaving 10 bases not matched to a gene. CDR3 protein: CASSPSGDRDKSYTF. DNA for the CDR3: TGTGCCAGCTCACCATCGGGGGACAGGGATAAGAGCTACACCTTC.

On this clonotype: The germline gene is not matched at one end of the junction; a read error may be the cause. This chain links TRBV18 with TRBJ2-1; 13 bases agree with TRBD2. Germline V gene lookup returns CDR1 KGHSH and CDR2 LQKENI. The length of the CDR3 is 17 residues. CDR3 sequence: CAGSPRTSGSGHNEQFF. Written as DNA, the CDR3 is TGTGCCGGCTCACCGAGGACTAGCGGGAGTGGGCACAATGAGCAGTTCTTC. Using reference TRBV18 and TRBJ2-1 for the parts outside the CDR3, the full variable domain is NAGVMQNPRHLVRRRGQEARLRCSPMKGHSHVYWYRQLPEEGLKFMVYLQKENIIDESGMPKERFSAEFPKEGPSILRIQQVVRGDSAAYFCAGSPRTSGSGHNEQFFGPGTRLTVL.

This clonotype was observed many times. V gene TRBV18 combines with J gene TRBJ2-1; 12 bases are shared with TRBD1. The CDR3 loop spans 15 amino acids. Germline lookup yields CDR1 KGHSH and CDR2 LQKENI. V gave up 3 bases and J gave up 10 bases; unmatched junction bases: 7. CDR3 nucleotides: TGTGCCAGCTCACCCCGGGACAGGGGGCAGGTCGAGCAGTTCTTC. This gives the protein CASSPRDRGQVEQFF.

This clonotype was recorded a few times. This sequence joins TRBV7-3 and TRBJ2-2, with D possibly being TRBD2 (5 bases). The CDR3 loop spans 14 amino acids. Germline lookup yields CDR1 SGHTA and CDR2 FQGTGA. The V end was cut by 5 bases, the J end by 5 bases, with 12 bases between. The CDR3 here is CASSAPSGTGELFF. The CDR3 coding sequence is TGTGCCAGCAGCGCCCCCTCGGGGACCGGGGAGCTGTTTTTT.